The following is a TCR beta chain sequence with its context. The antigen remains unidentified. CDR3 length: 15 residues. Germline V gene sequence: CDR1 SEHNR, CDR2 FQNEAQ (reference sequence). Unmatched junction bases numbered 7, after V lost 5 bases and J lost 8 bases. These data originate in a study of CD8 T cells in ankylosing spondylitis. Study conclusions and caveats: A subset of motif variants has previously been described in the synovial fluid and blood of reactive arthritis.

TCRdb analysed the 5' RACE reads with MiXCR anew, one entry per CDR3 protein. The sample records around 300,000 distinct CDR3 sequences, roughly 20% being singletons. This rearrangement joins TRBV7-9 to TRBJ2-1; the match to TRBD2 covers 12 bases. This TCR came from a female donor with ankylosing spondylitis or in good health (not recorded which). Sequencing was done on a sample of blood, either unsorted or a sorted T cell fraction (not recorded which). CDR3 in DNA: TGTGCCAGCAGCCCGGGACTAGCGGGCCTCGATGAGCAGTTCTTC. This gives the protein CASSPGLAGLDEQFF.